The entry below gives a single T cell receptor beta chain sequence along with its context. Original processing methods: The authors estimated nucleated cell counts from reference gene primer amplification. The data were produced by immunoSEQ multiplex PCR, yet TCRdb's version contains in-frame clones alone and is incomplete. V, J and clone size are taken as reported in that table, and D and trimming were inferred from the DNA itself. The sample holds approximately 41,000 clones; about 90% are singletons and the top ten take 1% to 1.5%. This sample stems from a study of blood T cell repertoires in COVID-19. In the study overall: Material from acute and convalescent COVID-19 was sourced from the United States, Italy and Spain. Sources were T cells, B-cell-depleted T cells, or PBMCs; the material itself was cDNA or gDNA.

The sample consisted of peripheral blood. This sequence originates from a woman aged 40 to 55 with acute or convalescent COVID-19.

In DNA form, the CDR3 reads TGTGCCAGCAGTAAACCGGGACAGGGAGGTCAGCCCCAGCATTTT. Encoded protein: CASSKPGQGGQPQHF. The V and J genes are TRBV6-6 and TRBJ1-5; 9 positions match TRBD1. Germline V gene data show CDR1 as MNHNY and CDR2 as SVGAGI (reference sequence). The ends lost 5 bases at V and 6 bases at J; junction bases unmatched: 8. This CDR3 is 15 amino acids long.